These 29 T cell receptor beta chains originate from one sample sequenced in a study of post-analysis software for immune sequencing data (dated by TCRdb to the mid-2010s). These receptors' targets are unknown. The research as a whole found: Significantly higher frequencies in patients than in controls were found for roughly 5 TRBV segments, including TRBV5-6, TRBV5-1 and TRBV20-1.

The library was produced with PCR. The sequencing machine was an Illumina HiSeq 2500. To reduce PCR and sequencing biases, unique molecular identifiers were built into the TCR beta cDNA libraries. The public reads were run again by TCRdb, first through fastp at Q25 and then through MiXCR, and only productive beta chains were kept. Entries are consolidated by CDR3 protein sequence, retaining the most common genes and DNA. The sample has about 570,000 distinct CDR3 sequences on record, less than 40% of them singletons. Clones ranked in the top ten supply less than 6% of the sample. Sequencing input: blood. These receptors came from a girl between 2 and 17 years old with multiple sclerosis.

This clonotype was observed a few times. The rearrangement joins TRBV15 to TRBJ1-5; no firm D call. Germline lookup yields CDR1 LNHNV and CDR2 YYDKDF (reference sequence). V was pared by 0 bases and J by 7 bases, with 16 bases between. The length of the CDR3 is 16 residues. CDR3 sequence reads: CATSRDLRRPTQPQHF. The DNA of the CDR3 is TGTGCCACCAGCAGAGATCTCAGGCGCCCGACCCAGCCCCAGCATTTT.

This clonotype has only one observation. This sequence may be a read error, since a much larger clone differs from it by one base. The chain recombines TRBV7-9 with TRBJ2-4; TRBD1 agrees at 7 bases. Germline trimming cut 5 bases from V and 13 bases from J; bases unmatched to any gene: 14. CDR1 is SEHNR and CDR2 is FQNEAQ in the germline V gene (reference sequence). CDR3 length: 14 residues. In nucleotides, the CDR3 is TGTGCCAGCAGCCCCCGACAGGGTTACAATGAGCAGTACTTC. It is translated as CASSPRQGYNEQYF.

Comments on this clonotype: The CDR3 carries no conserved terminal phenylalanine or tryptophan, so it likely arises from a read error. The J gene is TRBJ1-2, the V gene TRBV4-1; 12 positions match TRBD1. CDR1 MGHRA and CDR2 YSYEKL come from the germline V gene. The CDR3 spans 15 residues. V lost 3 bases to trimming and J lost 8 bases; unmatched junction nucleotides: 7. The CDR3 protein is CASSQGTGGDRGYTL. The CDR3 DNA is TGCGCCAGCAGCCAGGGGACAGGGGGCGATCGGGGCTACACCCTC.

A single count supports this clonotype. J is TRBJ2-1 and V is TRBV7-3; 7 bases agree with TRBD2. The CDR3 spans 16 residues. Germline V CDR1 and CDR2: SGHTA, FQGTGA. The ends lost 5 bases at V and 6 bases at J; junction bases unmatched: 13. CDR3 protein: CASSGGGVHRRNEQFF. The CDR3 DNA reads TGTGCCAGCAGCGGGGGAGGGGTACATAGGCGCAATGAGCAGTTCTTC.

This clonotype occurred a few times. The chain carries TRBV3-1 and TRBJ2-3; D may be TRBD2 (6 bases). Trimming cost V 0 bases and J 4 bases, with 20 bases left between them. This CDR3 has 18 amino acids. Germline-derived CDR1 and CDR2 are LGHDT and YNNKEL (reference sequence). The CDR3 sequence is CASSQDGGIDASPDTQYF. The DNA of the CDR3 is TGTGCCAGCAGCCAAGATGGCGGGATCGATGCGTCCCCAGATACGCAGTATTTT.

This clonotype was counted only a few times. The rearrangement links TRBV5-1 to TRBJ1-5, with TRBD1 identical over 7 bases. Germline trimming cut 0 bases from V and 0 bases from J; bases unmatched to any gene: 0. The CDR3 contains 15 residues. Germline V lookup: CDR1 SGHRS, CDR2 YFSETQ. For the CDR3, the DNA is TGCGCCAGCAGCTTGGGGGACAGTAGCAATCAGCCCCAGCATTTT. Its translation is CASSLGDSSNQPQHF.

To note about this clonotype: The conserved final phenylalanine or tryptophan is absent from the CDR3, which likely points to a read error. The genes are TRBV3-1 and TRBJ2-3; D is possibly TRBD1 (5 bases). The V and J ends lost 4 bases and 0 bases respectively, with 11 bases between them. The CDR3 is 15 residues long. Germline-derived CDR1 and CDR2 are LGHDT and YNNKEL (reference sequence). This chain's CDR3 is CASSLEGASTDTQYL. The CDR3 DNA sequence: TGTGCCAGCAGCCTTGAAGGGGCAAGCACAGATACGCAGTATCTT.

This clonotype was counted a few times. The V and J genes are TRBV7-9 and TRBJ2-7; 9 nucleotides line up with TRBD1. CDR1 is SEHNR, CDR2 FQNEAQ, per germline (reference sequence). The J segment lost 6 bases and the V segment lost 3 bases, leaving 6 bases of the junction unmatched. This CDR3 is built from 14 residues. The CDR3 DNA is TGTGCCAGCAGCTTGGGACAGGGTTTAGGCGAGCAGTACTTC. The encoded protein is CASSLGQGLGEQYF.

The chain recombines TRBV15 with TRBJ1-4; 7 bases map to TRBD1. Germline assignment: CDR1 LNHNV and CDR2 YYDKDF (reference sequence). After removal of 4 bases from V and 8 bases from J, the junction contained 16 bases not matched to a gene. The CDR3 is 17 amino acids. The CDR3 DNA follows: TGTGCCACCAGCACCAAGAGCGGGACAGCCAGTAGGGAAAAACTGTTTTTT. This encodes CATSTKSGTASREKLFF.

Worth noting for this clonotype: A read error may produce the germline difference seen at one junction end. The rearrangement uses TRBV20-1 and TRBJ1-2; D is unclear. The CDR3 loop spans 12 amino acids. Germline CDR1 is DFQATT and CDR2 is SNEGSKA (reference sequence). CDR3 in amino acids: CRASDPNYGYTF. CDR3 in DNA: TGCAGGGCTAGTGACCCAAACTATGGCTACACCTTC.

The V call is TRBV5-1, the J call TRBJ2-5; possibly TRBD1 for D (6 bases). The V gene's germline CDR1 is SGHRS and CDR2 YFSETQ. The CDR3 spans 14 residues. V was cut by 4 bases and J by 3 bases, with 13 bases left in between. The CDR3 sequence: CASSQQGQKETQYF. CDR3 DNA: TGCGCCAGCAGCCAACAGGGACAAAAAGAGACCCAGTACTTC.

This clonotype came up a few times. J is TRBJ2-1 and V is TRBV5-6; D may be TRBD1 or TRBD2 (5 bases each). The CDR3 totals 13 residues. Germline CDR1 SGHDT, CDR2 YYEEEE. V was trimmed by 0 bases and J by 10 bases, leaving 11 bases between them. The CDR3 is CASSLGGAYEQFF. Written as DNA, the CDR3 is TGTGCCAGCAGCTTGGGAGGGGCCTACGAGCAGTTCTTC.

The chain links TRBV19 to TRBJ2-5; the D gene is possibly TRBD2 (5 bases). The J call may be wrong; the DNA end is better matched by TRBJ2-7. The CDR3 consists of 14 residues. In germline, CDR1 is LNHDA, CDR2 SQIVND (reference sequence). The CDR3 reads CASSDEGWSYEQYF. In DNA form, the CDR3 reads TGTGCCAGTAGTGATGAGGGCTGGTCCTACGAGCAGTACTTC.

The CDR3 loop is CASREGARPQHF. As DNA, the CDR3 is TGTGCCAGTAGGGAGGGGGCCCGGCCCCAGCATTTT. This chain joins TRBV19 and TRBJ1-5, with 7 bases lining up with TRBD1. Losses at the gene ends were 6 bases for V and 9 bases for J; bases not matched to a gene: 5. The CDR3 length is 12 residues. Germline V gene lookup returns CDR1 LNHDA and CDR2 SQIVND (reference sequence).

This clonotype has just a few counts. The chain joins TRBV5-1 to TRBJ2-6; TRBD1 matches 9 bases. The CDR3 totals 17 residues. The V gene end was trimmed by 2 bases and the J gene end by 0 bases; junction bases not matched to a gene: 3. Per germline, CDR1 SGHRS and CDR2 YFSETQ. CDR3 sequence reads: CASSLGQGLSGANVLTF. Here the CDR3 DNA reads TGCGCCAGCAGCTTAGGACAGGGGCTCTCTGGGGCCAACGTCCTGACTTTC.

This clonotype was found once. J is TRBJ2-5 and V is TRBV25-1; 8 positions agree with TRBD2. V gave up 6 bases and J gave up 11 bases; unmatched junction bases: 11. The germline CDR1 and CDR2 sequences are MGHDK and SYGVNS. The CDR3 is 13 residues long. Written as DNA, the CDR3 is TGTGCCAGCAGCCGCCGGGAGGGAGGAGAGCAGTACTTC. Its translation: CASSRREGGEQYF.

This sequence joins TRBV5-1 and TRBJ2-1, with TRBD2 identical over 13 bases. V lost 3 bases to trimming and J lost 5 bases; unmatched junction nucleotides: 2. Germline loops: CDR1 SGHRS, CDR2 YFSETQ. The CDR3 spans 15 residues. In DNA, the CDR3 is TGCGCCAGCAGCTATGGACTAGCGGGGGACAATGAGCAGTTCTTC. Protein product: CASSYGLAGDNEQFF.

In this sample, this clonotype turned up a few times. The V gene is TRBV14, the J gene TRBJ2-7; 9 nucleotides line up with TRBD2. The CDR3 extends over 14 amino acids. Trimming removed 1 base from V and 7 bases from J; junction bases left unmatched: 5. CDR1 and CDR2 from the germline V gene are SGHDN and FVKESK. DNA for the CDR3: TGTGCCAGCAGCCAAGGAGGTAGCGGGGGAGAGCAGTACTTC. It translates to CASSQGGSGGEQYF.

This chain links TRBV12-3 or TRBV12-4 with TRBJ2-5, with 7 bases lining up with TRBD2. V shed 6 bases, J shed 3 bases, and the junction held 16 bases outside the gene matches. CDR3 length: 17 amino acids. The DNA of the CDR3 is TGTGCCAGCAGCCTATGGGTCGGGACTGGGGGGGAAGAGACCCAGTACTTC. Translated, it gives CASSLWVGTGGEETQYF.

The V call is TRBV25-1, the J call TRBJ2-1; weak D call: TRBD1 (5 bases). The CDR3 covers 14 residues. Per the germline V gene, CDR1 is MGHDK and CDR2 is SYGVNS. The V end was cut by 5 bases, the J end by 4 bases, with 12 bases between. CDR3 sequence: CASSRGSQYNEQFF. Written as DNA, the CDR3 is TGTGCCAGCAGTAGGGGTTCTCAGTACAATGAGCAGTTCTTC.

J is TRBJ2-7 and V is TRBV12-3 or TRBV12-4, with 11 positions matching TRBD2. There are 16 residues in the CDR3. V lost 5 bases, J lost 5 bases, and 11 bases stayed unmatched. The CDR3 DNA reads as TGTGCCAGCAGTACCTTAGCGGGGGGGCCTTACGACGAGCAGTACTTC. Translated, it gives CASSTLAGGPYDEQYF.

CDR3 region: CASRARGAGYTF. The CDR3 coding sequence is TGTGCCAGCCGTGCCAGGGGGGCCGGCTACACCTTC. The chain links TRBV6-5 to TRBJ1-2, with 7 bases fitting TRBD1. The CDR3 extends over 12 amino acids. Germline lookup yields CDR1 MNHEY and CDR2 SVGAGI. Losses at the gene ends were 8 bases for V and 8 bases for J; bases not matched to a gene: 8.

The gene calls are TRBV20-1 and TRBJ2-5; D not resolved. The J call is doubtful: the DNA matches TRBJ2-7 better. CDR1 is DFQATT and CDR2 is SNEGSKA in the germline V gene (reference sequence). The CDR3 is 13 amino acids. The CDR3 nucleotides read TGCAGTGCTAGAGATTTACAAACCTACGAGCAGTACTTC. Protein: CSARDLQTYEQYF.

This rearrangement joins TRBV29-1 to TRBJ1-4; a possible D gene is TRBD1 (6 bases). The V end was cut by 0 bases, the J end by 7 bases, with 15 bases between. The CDR3 covers 15 residues. CDR1 is SQVTM and CDR2 is ANQGSEA in the germline V gene. CDR3 coding DNA: TGCAGCGTTGAAGATGGAACAGGGTATGGTGAAAAACTGTTTTTT. Amino acid sequence: CSVEDGTGYGEKLFF.

The chain recombines TRBV4-2 with TRBJ1-1, with TRBD1 as a possible D gene (5 bases). The germline CDR1 and CDR2 sequences are LGHNA and YNFKEQ. The CDR3 is 15 residues long. Trimming pared 4 bases from V and 3 bases from J, leaving 15 bases between. CDR3 coding DNA: TGTGCCAGCAGCCCCGTCTGGCCGGGGCACACTGAAGCTTTCTTT. It encodes CASSPVWPGHTEAFF.

This clonotype was picked up a small number of times. The gene calls are TRBV20-1 and TRBJ2-1; possibly TRBD2 for D (6 bases). Germline assignment: CDR1 DFQATT and CDR2 SNEGSKA (reference sequence). V was pared by 2 bases and J by 0 bases, with 11 bases between. This CDR3 spans 15 amino acids. In DNA, the CDR3 is TGCAGTGCTAGACTTGGGCGGGGCTCCTACAATGAGCAGTTCTTC. Amino acids: CSARLGRGSYNEQFF.

This clonotype came up once. The CDR3, as DNA: TGCAGTGCTAGAGATATGACAGTCAACACTGAAGCTTTCTTT. Its protein is CSARDMTVNTEAFF. This chain joins TRBV20-1 and TRBJ1-1, with D possibly being TRBD1 (5 bases). V dropped 0 bases and J dropped 2 bases, with 10 bases sitting between them. CDR1 is DFQATT and CDR2 is SNEGSKA in the germline V gene (reference sequence). This CDR3 has 14 amino acids.

The chain carries TRBV7-2 and TRBJ2-7; 11 bases fit TRBD2. The J call is in doubt because the DNA end fits TRBJ2-5 better. The CDR3 spans 15 residues. Germline lookup yields CDR1 SGHTA and CDR2 FQGNSA. The CDR3 reads CASSSDSGGAKTQYF. CDR3 coding DNA: TGTGCCAGCAGCTCCGATAGCGGGGGGGCGAAGACCCAGTACTTC.

This clonotype was found a few times. The chain combines TRBV5-1 with TRBJ1-6; maybe TRBD1 (5 bases). Germline-derived CDR1 and CDR2 are SGHRS and YFSETQ. Trimming removed 0 bases at V and 6 bases at J, with 13 bases between. CDR3 size: 16 residues. CDR3 nucleotides: TGCGCCAGCAGCTTGGATCCCCCGGGGGGTAATTCACCCCTCCACTTT. This translates into CASSLDPPGGNSPLHF.